This entry lists 30 T cell receptor beta chains sequenced from one sample in a study of T cell changes during pregnancy in multiple sclerosis. Repertoires were generated with immunoSEQ multiplex PCR, while TCRdb's copy carries only in-frame clones and drops some. The repertoire consists of tens of thousands of clones, with 89% occurring once and the leading ten covering 6.9%. The sequencing used CD8+ T cells from peripheral blood mononuclear cells, collected in the second trimester of pregnancy. All receptors come from a female donor with multiple sclerosis, enrolled in a pregnancy study.

This rearrangement joins TRBV7-3 to TRBJ2-2; D not resolved. The length of the CDR3 is 12 residues. V gave up 3 bases and J gave up 4 bases, with 3 bases separating them. The germline gives CDR1 SGHTA, CDR2 FQGTGA. CDR3 sequence: CASSFGTGELFF. The CDR3 bases are TGTGCCAGCAGCTTCGGCACCGGGGAGCTGTTTTTT.

This chain joins TRBV2 and TRBJ2-1; 12 bases align to TRBD2. The CDR3 consists of 17 residues. J gave up 5 bases and V 5 bases, and 10 bases lay outside the gene matches. Germline loops: CDR1 SNHLY, CDR2 FYNNEI. CDR3 loop: CASSLHARLAGDNEQFF. Here the CDR3 DNA reads TGTGCCAGCAGTCTTCATGCTCGACTAGCGGGGGACAATGAGCAGTTCTTC.

The rearrangement uses TRBV27 and TRBJ2-7; D is perhaps TRBD1 (6 bases). The CDR3 is 13 amino acids. V was trimmed by 8 bases and J by 3 bases, leaving 14 bases between them. Germline V lookup: CDR1 MNHEY, CDR2 SMNVEV (reference sequence). For the CDR3, the DNA is TGTGCCAGCTCGCTGGACAGAAGCTACGAGCAGTACTTC. As protein: CASSLDRSYEQYF.

This clone occurred a few times. This chain links TRBV4-2 with TRBJ2-2, with D possibly TRBD2 on 5 matching bases. CDR1 is LGHNA, CDR2 YNFKEQ, per germline. Trimming left V 3 bases short and J 4 bases short, with 9 bases between. The CDR3 has 14 residues. CDR3 protein: CASSQGEVTGELFF. The CDR3 nucleotides read TGTGCCAGCAGCCAGGGAGAGGTCACCGGGGAGCTGTTTTTT.

The J gene is TRBJ1-1, the V gene TRBV6-5; 7 nucleotides align to TRBD1. This CDR3 comprises 13 residues. With 10 bases clipped from V and 2 bases from J, the junction kept 7 bases outside the gene matches. Germline CDR1 MNHEY, CDR2 SVGAGI. Here the CDR3 reads CATEGAGNTEAFF. The CDR3 DNA reads TGTGCCACCGAGGGGGCAGGTAACACTGAAGCTTTCTTT.

Notes on this clone: Other DNA sequences of this sample code for an identical CDR3. The gene calls are TRBV27 and TRBJ1-1, with 7 bases fitting TRBD1. CDR3 length: 14 amino acids. In germline, CDR1 is MNHEY, CDR2 SMNVEV (reference sequence). Trimming cost V 6 bases and J 0 bases; bases outside gene matches: 4. CDR3 in amino acids: CASSLQGMNTEAFF. In DNA form, the CDR3 reads TGTGCCAGCAGCCTACAGGGGATGAACACTGAAGCTTTCTTT.

This CDR3 reads CSVDLAGIYNEQFF. CDR3 nucleotide sequence: TGCAGCGTTGACCTAGCGGGAATATACAATGAGCAGTTCTTC. V gene TRBV29-1 combines with J gene TRBJ2-1; 9 positions agree with TRBD2. V lost 3 bases to trimming and J lost 4 bases; unmatched junction nucleotides: 4. The CDR3 is made up of 14 amino acids. The germline V gene encodes CDR1 SQVTM and CDR2 ANQGSEA.

The rearrangement joins TRBV2 to TRBJ2-7; no clear D gene. The germline gives CDR1 SNHLY, CDR2 FYNNEI. V was cut by 6 bases and J by 4 bases, with 16 bases left in between. There are 14 residues in the CDR3. CDR3 in DNA: TGTGCCAGCAGCGATCCGTTCGGTGTATACGAGCAGTACTTC. Protein product: CASSDPFGVYEQYF. Based on the CDR3 plus reference TRBV2 and TRBJ2-7, the full variable domain is EPEVTQTPSHQVTQMGQEVILRCVPISNHLYFYWYRQILGQKVEFLVSFYNNEISEKSEIFDDQFSVERPDGSNFTLKIRSTKLEDSAMYFCASSDPFGVYEQYFGPGTRLTVT.

The chain employs TRBV7-9 and TRBJ1-3, with no clear D. V lost 5 bases and J lost 3, with 8 bases in between. The CDR3 consists of 13 residues. The germline gives CDR1 SEHNR, CDR2 FQNEAQ (reference sequence). DNA for the CDR3: TGTGCCAGCAGCCCCTCGGGTGGAAACACCATATATTTT. Its translation: CASSPSGGNTIYF.

By share of the sample, this clone is medium-sized. The J gene is TRBJ2-1, the V gene TRBV1; no DNA check was done on the table's D call, TRBD2. TRBV1 is tagged as a pseudogene. This CDR3 contains 21 residues. CDR3 in amino acids: CTSSQDPLPSGGANSYNEQFF. DNA for the CDR3: TGCACCAGCAGCCAAGATCCATTACCTAGCGGGGGGGCTAATTCCTACAATGAGCAGTTCTTC.

The chain joins TRBV5-8 to TRBJ1-5; 7 bases map to TRBD1. The V segment lost 4 bases and the J segment 6 bases; nucleotides outside the gene matches: 7. The germline V gene has CDR1 SGHTS and CDR2 YDEGEE. CDR3 length: 14 residues. CDR3 sequence reads: CASSPTGYTQPQHF. DNA of the CDR3: TGTGCCAGCAGCCCGACAGGGTACACTCAGCCCCAGCATTTT.

The V call is TRBV15, the J call TRBJ1-6, with 9 bases matching TRBD1. Germline assignment: CDR1 LNHNV and CDR2 YYDKDF (reference sequence). The CDR3 contains 15 residues. V shed 2 bases, J shed 7 bases, and the junction held 3 bases outside the gene matches. As DNA, the CDR3 is TGTGCCACCAGCAGAACCGGGACAGGGAATTCACCCCTCCACTTT. It specifies CATSRTGTGNSPLHF.

The chain employs TRBV7-2 and TRBJ1-2; possible D gene TRBD1, 6 bases. The CDR3 is 13 residues long. V lost 5 bases to trimming and J lost 10 bases, with 17 bases between them. Per germline, CDR1 SGHTA and CDR2 FQGNSA. CDR3: CASSEGQYRDYTF. CDR3 nucleotide sequence: TGTGCCAGCAGCGAAGGACAGTATAGAGACTACACCTTC.

This chain uses TRBV5-6 with TRBJ2-1; the D gene is possibly TRBD2 (5 bases). Germline CDR1 reads SGHDT; CDR2 reads YYEEEE. Trimming pared 2 bases from V and 7 bases from J, leaving 22 bases between. The CDR3 spans 17 residues. The CDR3 protein is CASSLIVGWGVSNEQFF. CDR3 coding DNA: TGTGCCAGCAGCTTAATAGTCGGTTGGGGAGTTAGTAATGAGCAGTTCTTC.

The chain uses TRBV28 and TRBJ2-2; 7 bases are a match to TRBD1. Germline V gene sequence: CDR1 MDHEN, CDR2 SYDVKM. This CDR3 spans 16 amino acids. J lost 4 bases, V lost 5 bases, and 10 bases had no gene match. CDR3 DNA sequence: TGTGCCAGCAGTGAGCTACCGGGACAGCGCACCGGGGAGCTGTTTTTT. Amino acid sequence: CASSELPGQRTGELFF.

The V and J genes are TRBV11-3 and TRBJ2-3, with 8 bases aligning to TRBD2. The germline V gene has CDR1 SGHNT and CDR2 YENEEA. This CDR3 contains 15 residues. V was clipped by 2 bases and J by 5 bases; unmatched bases: 6. The CDR3 DNA sequence: TGTGCCAGCAGCTTAATTTGGGCGGGGGGAGATACGCAGTATTTT. It codes for CASSLIWAGGDTQYF.

V gene TRBV7-7 combines with J gene TRBJ2-7; D is ambiguous. The germline V gene has CDR1 SSHAT and CDR2 FNYEAQ (reference sequence). With 1 base removed from V and 5 bases from J, the gap between germline ends came to 9 bases. This CDR3 is built from 13 residues. The CDR3 nucleotides read TGTGCCAGCAGCTTAGGAGGTGGTGACGAGCAGTACTTC. Protein sequence: CASSLGGGDEQYF.

A note on this clone: Other DNA sequences from this sample encode an identical CDR3 as well. The gene calls are TRBV6-5 and TRBJ2-1; 15 nucleotides align to TRBD2. Per germline, CDR1 MNHEY and CDR2 SVGAGI. V trimming: 2 bases; J trimming: 7 bases; junction bases outside the gene matches: 3. This CDR3 has 16 residues. CDR3 nucleotide sequence: TGTGCCAGCAGTTACACGGGACTAGCGGGAGGAAATGAGCAGTTCTTC. Translating it yields CASSYTGLAGGNEQFF.

This sequence joins TRBV6-4 and TRBJ2-7, with D perhaps TRBD1 (5 bases). The V gene's germline CDR1 is MRHNA and CDR2 SNTAGT. V shed 4 bases and J shed 3 bases, with 13 bases lying between them. This CDR3 spans 14 amino acids. Here the CDR3 reads CASSVTTDSYEQYF. Written as DNA, the CDR3 is TGTGCCAGCAGTGTCACGACCGACAGCTACGAGCAGTACTTC.

The chain employs TRBV7-9 and TRBJ2-1; 10 positions agree with TRBD1. V trimming: 3 bases; J trimming: 6 bases; junction bases outside the gene matches: 5. Germline lookup yields CDR1 SEHNR and CDR2 FQNEAQ (reference sequence). The CDR3 runs 15 residues. This CDR3 reads CASSLRQGAINEQFF. As DNA, the CDR3 is TGTGCCAGCAGCTTGCGACAGGGGGCGATCAATGAGCAGTTCTTC.

The sample holds a few counts of this clone. This rearrangement joins TRBV27 to TRBJ1-6; D unclear. The CDR3 is made up of 15 amino acids. CDR1 and CDR2 (germline): MNHEY, SMNVEV (reference sequence). V shed 2 bases and J shed 4 bases, with 9 bases lying between them. The CDR3 DNA sequence: TGTGCCAGCAGTTTAAAACGAGATTATAATTCACCCCTCCACTTT. Protein: CASSLKRDYNSPLHF.

This chain joins TRBV30 and TRBJ2-3, with 8 bases aligning to TRBD2. Trimming at V came to 8 bases and at J to 0 bases, leaving 7 bases not matched to a gene. From germline, CDR1 is GTSNPN and CDR2 SVGIG (reference sequence). The CDR3 totals 14 residues. The CDR3 region is CAKRASGSTDTQYF. DNA of the CDR3: TGTGCCAAACGGGCTAGCGGGAGCACAGATACGCAGTATTTT.

V gene TRBV4-3 combines with J gene TRBJ1-1; 7 nucleotides align to TRBD1. The CDR3 has 15 residues. V shed 0 bases, J shed 5 bases, and the junction held 6 bases outside the gene matches. Germline CDR1 is LGHNA and CDR2 is YSLEER. The CDR3 loop reads CASSQDWTGLTEAFF. The CDR3, as DNA: TGCGCCAGCAGCCAAGATTGGACAGGTCTGACTGAAGCTTTCTTT.

This chain connects TRBV5-4 to TRBJ1-2, with 8 bases fitting TRBD1. V gave up 2 bases and J gave up 4 bases; unmatched junction bases: 7. The CDR3 sequence is 15 residues long. Germline loops: CDR1 SGHNT, CDR2 YYREEE (reference sequence). The CDR3 DNA is TGTGCCAGCAGCTTTAAGACAGGGGAGTTCTATGGCTACACCTTC. Protein sequence: CASSFKTGEFYGYTF.

V usage is TRBV4-1 and J usage is TRBJ2-3, with 9 nucleotides matching TRBD1. Germline V gives CDR1 MGHRA, CDR2 YSYEKL. The CDR3 has 16 residues. J lost 5 bases, V lost 0 bases, and 6 bases had no gene match. Here the CDR3 DNA reads TGCGCCAGCAGCCAAGATCGAGGGACAGGGAGAGATACGCAGTATTTT. The encoded protein is CASSQDRGTGRDTQYF.

This chain links TRBV9 with TRBJ2-7; TRBD2 is a possible D gene (6 bases). The germline V gene has CDR1 SGDLS and CDR2 YYNGEE. This CDR3 contains 15 residues. Trimming shortened V by 4 bases and J by 3 bases, and 17 bases separated the two germline ends. Here the CDR3 DNA reads TGTGCCAGCAGCCAAGGTCCATCCGGGGGCTACGAGCAGTACTTC. This gives the protein CASSQGPSGGYEQYF. The full variable domain, in which reference TRBV9 and TRBJ2-7 provide the parts outside the CDR3, is DSGVTQTPKHLITATGQRVTLRCSPRSGDLSVYWYQQSLDQGLQFLIQYYNGEERAKGNILERFSAQQFPDLHSELNLSSLELGDSALYFCASSQGPSGGYEQYFGPGTRLTVT.

The V gene is TRBV29-1, the J gene TRBJ2-5, with 7 positions matching TRBD2. With the DNA end fitting TRBJ2-7 better, the J assignment may be wrong. From germline, CDR1 is SQVTM and CDR2 ANQGSEA. CDR3 size: 13 residues. Here the CDR3 reads CSVSGGSSYEQYF. The CDR3 coding sequence is TGCAGCGTTTCGGGGGGATCTTCCTACGAGCAGTACTTC.

The chain has TRBV7-8 and TRBJ2-7; TRBD1 matches at 9 bases. There are 15 residues in the CDR3. V gave up 5 bases and J gave up 6 bases; unmatched junction bases: 11. Germline lookup yields CDR1 SGHVS and CDR2 FQNEAQ. CDR3 sequence reads: CASSPHWTGDGEQYF. CDR3 DNA: TGTGCCAGCAGCCCACACTGGACAGGGGACGGCGAGCAGTACTTC.

The rearrangement uses TRBV11-2 and TRBJ2-7; TRBD1 matches 10 bases. This CDR3 comprises 15 residues. V trimming: 0 bases; J trimming: 2 bases; junction bases outside the gene matches: 1. The germline gives CDR1 SGHAT, CDR2 FQNNGV. The CDR3 DNA reads TGTGCCAGCAGCTTAGAGGGACAGGGGACCTACGAGCAGTACTTC. The encoded protein is CASSLEGQGTYEQYF.

This rearrangement joins TRBV5-6 to TRBJ1-6; 7 positions match TRBD1. CDR1 and CDR2 from the germline V gene are SGHDT and YYEEEE. This CDR3 comprises 15 residues. The V and J ends lost 2 bases and 4 bases, in that order; junction bases with no gene match: 3. CDR3 amino acids: CASSFGQVYNSPLHF. CDR3 nucleotide sequence: TGTGCCAGCAGCTTCGGACAGGTGTATAATTCACCCCTCCACTTT.